This TCR beta chain was identified during a study of identical twins. The CDR3 contains 15 residues. Trimming took off 1 base at V and 3 bases at J, with 13 bases between the two ends. In germline, CDR1 is LGHNA, CDR2 YNFKEQ. Study-wide results and caveats: Those out-of-frame alpha sequences shared by twins showed an excess of low generation probability.

This clonotype was counted between two and nine times. Its target is not known. TCRdb called the 5' RACE reads again in MiXCR, with one record for every CDR3 protein. This table holds a few hundred thousand distinct CDR3 sequences, around 9.6% found once. A further study also used this sample, focusing on yellow fever vaccine responses in identical twins.

The sequence was obtained from a woman in her late teens or twenties in good health. Material for sequencing was PBMCs. V usage is TRBV4-2 and J usage is TRBJ2-7, with D perhaps TRBD1 (6 bases). For the CDR3, the DNA is TGTGCCAGCAGCCAAGGGGACATGGACATCTACGAGCAGTACTTC. Translated: CASSQGDMDIYEQYF.